The sequence of this TCR beta chain was determined in a study of CDR3 diversity in severe acne. The V end lost 1 base, the J end lost 2 bases, and 5 bases lay between the germline ends. The CDR3 covers 13 residues. The germline V gene encodes CDR1 LGHDT and CDR2 YNNKEL (reference sequence). Each CDR3 protein is one row after TCRdb ran MiXCR on the PCR reads. The sample shows under 95,000 distinct CDR3 sequences, 45% to 55% of them seen only once. This clonotype was observed at least ten times. The gene calls are TRBV3-1 and TRBJ1-1; no reliable D call. This TCR was sampled from a male donor in good health, serving as a control. The sequencing input was blood. This CDR3 is CASSQGTNTEAFF. CDR3 sequence (DNA): TGTGCCAGCAGCCAAGGGACCAACACTGAAGCTTTCTTT. The whole variable domain, remainder taken from reference TRBV3-1 and TRBJ1-1, is DTAVSQTPKYLVTQMGNDKSIKCEQNLGHDTMYWYKQDSKKFLKIMFSYNNKELIINETVPNRFSPKSPDKAHLNLHINSLELGDSAVYFCASSQGTNTEAFFGQGTRLTVV.